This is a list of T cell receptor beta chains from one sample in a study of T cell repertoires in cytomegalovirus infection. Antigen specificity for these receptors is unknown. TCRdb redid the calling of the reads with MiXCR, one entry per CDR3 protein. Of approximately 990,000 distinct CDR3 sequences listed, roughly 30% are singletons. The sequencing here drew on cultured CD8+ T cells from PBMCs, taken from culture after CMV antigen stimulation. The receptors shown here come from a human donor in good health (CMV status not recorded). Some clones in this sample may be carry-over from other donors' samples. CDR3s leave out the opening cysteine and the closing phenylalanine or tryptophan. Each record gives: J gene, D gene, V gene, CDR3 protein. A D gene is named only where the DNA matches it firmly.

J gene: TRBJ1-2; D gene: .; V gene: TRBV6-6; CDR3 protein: ASSPPGGKDGYT
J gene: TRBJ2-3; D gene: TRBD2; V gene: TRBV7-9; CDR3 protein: ASSYVPGLAGDLTDTQY
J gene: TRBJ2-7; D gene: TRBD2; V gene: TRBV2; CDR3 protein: ASLAGTPWEQY
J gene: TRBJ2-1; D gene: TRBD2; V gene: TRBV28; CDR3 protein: ASRGSGDSYNEQF
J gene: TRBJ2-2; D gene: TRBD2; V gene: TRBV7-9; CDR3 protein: ASSPTGGFPPHSSTSTGELF
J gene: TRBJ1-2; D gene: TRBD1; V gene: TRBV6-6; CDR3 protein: ASSYSKNPRQGYGYT
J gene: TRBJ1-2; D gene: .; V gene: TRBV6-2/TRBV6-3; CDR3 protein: ASSYSMLAGADWRLDYGYT
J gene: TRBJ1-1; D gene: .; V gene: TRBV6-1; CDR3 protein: ANSDLSGFPEAF
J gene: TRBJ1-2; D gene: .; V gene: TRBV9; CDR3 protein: ASSALALGYT
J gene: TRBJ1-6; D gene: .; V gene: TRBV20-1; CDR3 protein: SAGPSVPQRPLH
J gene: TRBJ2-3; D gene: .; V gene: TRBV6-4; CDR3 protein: ASKLDGGSTDTQY
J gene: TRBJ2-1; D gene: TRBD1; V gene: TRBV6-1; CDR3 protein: ASQLDRWSYNEQF
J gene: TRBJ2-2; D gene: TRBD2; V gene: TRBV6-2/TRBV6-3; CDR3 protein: ASSYPSGGITGELF
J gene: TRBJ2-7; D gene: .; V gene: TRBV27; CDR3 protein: ASSLSGLGSYEQY
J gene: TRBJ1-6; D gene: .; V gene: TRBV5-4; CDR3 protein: ASSFEVQRDSPLH
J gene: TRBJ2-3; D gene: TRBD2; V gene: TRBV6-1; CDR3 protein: ASRPPRDYQRLPTDTQY
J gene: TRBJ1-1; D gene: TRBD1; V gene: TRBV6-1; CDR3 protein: ASSEVGTGTTEAF
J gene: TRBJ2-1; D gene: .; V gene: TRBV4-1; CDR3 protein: ASSQGDEQF
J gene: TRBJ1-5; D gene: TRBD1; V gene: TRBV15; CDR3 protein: ATSRDRGGLDQPQH
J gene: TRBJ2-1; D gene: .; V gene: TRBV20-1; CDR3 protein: SARDREGGYNEQF
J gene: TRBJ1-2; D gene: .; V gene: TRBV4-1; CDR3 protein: ASSTIGIYGYT
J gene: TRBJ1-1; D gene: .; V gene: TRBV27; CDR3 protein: ASSASQGYTEAF
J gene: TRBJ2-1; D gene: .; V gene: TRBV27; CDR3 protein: TSRVGGEGAWNEQF
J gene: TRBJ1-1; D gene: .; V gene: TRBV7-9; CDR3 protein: ASSLVGWGSDTEAF
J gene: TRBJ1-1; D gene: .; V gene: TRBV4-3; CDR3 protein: ASSLSGQEAF
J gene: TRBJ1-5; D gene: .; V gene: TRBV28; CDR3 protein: ASSIPPGHNLFSNQPQH
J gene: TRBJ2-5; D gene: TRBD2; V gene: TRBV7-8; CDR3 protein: ASSTTSGGAETQY
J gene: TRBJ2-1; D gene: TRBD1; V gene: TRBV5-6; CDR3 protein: ASSSKQGANEQF
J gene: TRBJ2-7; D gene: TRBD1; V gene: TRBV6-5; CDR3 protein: ASSYSGTGSYEQY
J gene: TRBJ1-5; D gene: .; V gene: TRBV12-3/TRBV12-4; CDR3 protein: ASSPDSISNQPQH
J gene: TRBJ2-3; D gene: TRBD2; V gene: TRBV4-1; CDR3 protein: ASSQISGGHTSTDTQY
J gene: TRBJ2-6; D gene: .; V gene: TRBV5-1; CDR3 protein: ASSLDVKVGSGANVLT
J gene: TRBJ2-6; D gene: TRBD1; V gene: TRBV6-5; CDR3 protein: ASNDRVGANVLT
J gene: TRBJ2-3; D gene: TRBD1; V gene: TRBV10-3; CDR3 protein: AISEPDRGTDTQY
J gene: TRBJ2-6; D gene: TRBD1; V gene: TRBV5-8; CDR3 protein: ASRARDRDSPRANVLT
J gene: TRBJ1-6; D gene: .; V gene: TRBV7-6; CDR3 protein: ASSLSATVNSPLH
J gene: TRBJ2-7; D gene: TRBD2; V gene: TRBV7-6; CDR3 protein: ASSDSGGPTYEQY
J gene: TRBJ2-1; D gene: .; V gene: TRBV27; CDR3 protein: ASPISGGISYNEQF
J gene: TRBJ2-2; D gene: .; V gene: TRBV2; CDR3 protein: ASSHQGPYSRTGELF